This is a list of T cell receptor beta chains from one sample in a study of blood T cell repertoires in COVID-19. The repertoire was sequenced with immunoSEQ multiplex PCR; TCRdb's copy has only in-frame clones and lacks some. The sample has about 160,000 clones; around four fifths are singletons. Sequencing was performed on peripheral blood. These receptors came from a man in his sixties or seventies with acute or convalescent COVID-19. Each CDR3 is given with its conserved first and last residue. A D gene is named only where the DNA matches it firmly. Rows may omit the clone size; those that give it use once, few, many or a size class.

clone size: .; D gene: TRBD1; J gene: TRBJ1-1; V gene: TRBV5-4; CDR3 protein: CASSLDGTVSEAFF; CDR3 DNA: TGTGCCAGCAGCTTGGATGGGACAGTTTCTGAAGCTTTCTTT
clone size: .; D gene: .; J gene: TRBJ2-6; V gene: TRBV11-3; CDR3 protein: CASSLDLGGSAGANVLTF; CDR3 DNA: TGTGCCAGCAGCTTAGACTTAGGGGGAAGCGCTGGGGCCAACGTCCTGACTTTC
clone size: .; D gene: .; J gene: TRBJ2-5; V gene: TRBV15; CDR3 protein: CATSLNPRTTLETQYF; CDR3 DNA: TGTGCCACCAGCCTAAATCCCAGGACTACCTTGGAGACCCAGTACTTC
clone size: .; D gene: TRBD2; J gene: TRBJ2-6; V gene: TRBV5-4; CDR3 protein: CASSGGVQANVLTF; CDR3 DNA: TGTGCCAGCAGCGGGGGGGTCCAGGCCAACGTCCTGACTTTC
clone size: .; D gene: TRBD1; J gene: TRBJ2-5; V gene: TRBV28; CDR3 protein: CASSKGQGKETQYF; CDR3 DNA: TGTGCCAGCAGCAAAGGACAGGGTAAAGAGACCCAGTACTTC
clone size: .; D gene: TRBD2; J gene: TRBJ2-1; V gene: TRBV28; CDR3 protein: CASRLAASYNEQFF; CDR3 DNA: TGTGCCAGCAGACTAGCGGCGTCCTACAATGAGCAGTTCTTC
clone size: .; D gene: .; J gene: TRBJ1-4; V gene: TRBV28; CDR3 protein: CASNSNRKPNEKLFF; CDR3 DNA: TGTGCCAGCAACTCCAACAGGAAACCTAATGAAAAACTGTTTTTT
clone size: .; D gene: .; J gene: TRBJ2-5; V gene: TRBV7-2; CDR3 protein: CASSFRTDPGETQYF; CDR3 DNA: TGTGCCAGCAGCTTCCGGACAGACCCGGGGGAGACCCAGTACTTC
clone size: .; D gene: TRBD1; J gene: TRBJ1-2; V gene: TRBV2; CDR3 protein: CASTLPEGTAYGYTF; CDR3 DNA: TGTGCCAGCACCTTACCGGAGGGGACAGCTTATGGCTACACCTTC
clone size: .; D gene: .; J gene: TRBJ2-2; V gene: TRBV5-1; CDR3 protein: CASSRENTGELFF; CDR3 DNA: TGCGCCAGCAGTCGGGAGAACACCGGGGAGCTGTTTTTT
clone size: .; D gene: TRBD1; J gene: TRBJ1-1; V gene: TRBV10-3; CDR3 protein: CAISVGTGNTEAFF; CDR3 DNA: TGTGCCATCAGTGTTGGGACAGGGAACACTGAAGCTTTCTTT
clone size: .; D gene: TRBD1; J gene: TRBJ2-2; V gene: TRBV11-3; CDR3 protein: CASSKQGVDTGELFF; CDR3 DNA: TGTGCCAGCAGCAAACAGGGGGTGGACACCGGGGAGCTGTTTTTT
clone size: .; D gene: .; J gene: TRBJ1-2; V gene: TRBV7-9; CDR3 protein: CASSLQTGDYTF; CDR3 DNA: TGTGCCAGCAGCTTACAAACAGGAGACTACACCTTC
clone size: once; D gene: TRBD1; J gene: TRBJ1-2; V gene: TRBV27; CDR3 protein: CASSSAGQGFYGYTF; CDR3 DNA: TGTGCCAGCAGTTCGGCGGGACAGGGCTTCTATGGCTACACCTTC
clone size: few; D gene: .; J gene: TRBJ2-2; V gene: TRBV9; CDR3 protein: CASNLAATGELFF; CDR3 DNA: TGTGCCAGCAATTTAGCTGCCACCGGGGAGCTGTTTTTT
clone size: .; D gene: .; J gene: TRBJ1-6; V gene: TRBV15; CDR3 protein: CATSNAGVGNSPLHF; CDR3 DNA: TGTGCCACCAGCAACGCCGGGGTGGGGAATTCACCCCTCCACTTT
clone size: .; D gene: .; J gene: TRBJ2-2; V gene: TRBV10-2; CDR3 protein: CASSSTGELFF; CDR3 DNA: TGCGCCAGCAGTTCGACCGGGGAGCTGTTTTTT
clone size: .; D gene: .; J gene: TRBJ2-4; V gene: TRBV29-1; CDR3 protein: CSVEETAKNIQYF; CDR3 DNA: TGCAGCGTTGAGGAGACAGCCAAAAACATTCAGTACTTC
clone size: .; D gene: TRBD2; J gene: TRBJ2-3; V gene: TRBV6-4; CDR3 protein: CASSVSGGRMDTQYF; CDR3 DNA: TGTGCCAGCAGTGTCAGCGGGGGCCGGATGGATACGCAGTATTTT
clone size: .; D gene: TRBD2; J gene: TRBJ2-5; V gene: TRBV6-5; CDR3 protein: CASRAGGAIQETQYF; CDR3 DNA: TGTGCCAGCAGGGCGGGGGGGGCCATCCAAGAGACCCAGTACTTC
clone size: .; D gene: TRBD1; J gene: TRBJ1-6; V gene: TRBV14; CDR3 protein: CASSPTGGLAGTPLHF; CDR3 DNA: TGTGCCAGCAGCCCCACAGGGGGCCTCGCCGGTACACCCCTCCACTTT
clone size: .; D gene: .; J gene: TRBJ2-7; V gene: TRBV19; CDR3 protein: CASGAGFGSSYEQYF; CDR3 DNA: TGTGCCAGTGGGGCAGGGTTTGGGTCCTCCTACGAGCAGTACTTC
clone size: few; D gene: TRBD1; J gene: TRBJ2-7; V gene: TRBV6-1; CDR3 protein: CASSEIPGQVGYEQYF; CDR3 DNA: TGTGCCAGCAGTGAAATTCCGGGACAGGTGGGCTACGAGCAGTACTTC
clone size: few; D gene: .; J gene: TRBJ2-2; V gene: TRBV27; CDR3 protein: CASGSGELFF; CDR3 DNA: TGTGCCAGCGGGAGCGGGGAGCTGTTTTTT